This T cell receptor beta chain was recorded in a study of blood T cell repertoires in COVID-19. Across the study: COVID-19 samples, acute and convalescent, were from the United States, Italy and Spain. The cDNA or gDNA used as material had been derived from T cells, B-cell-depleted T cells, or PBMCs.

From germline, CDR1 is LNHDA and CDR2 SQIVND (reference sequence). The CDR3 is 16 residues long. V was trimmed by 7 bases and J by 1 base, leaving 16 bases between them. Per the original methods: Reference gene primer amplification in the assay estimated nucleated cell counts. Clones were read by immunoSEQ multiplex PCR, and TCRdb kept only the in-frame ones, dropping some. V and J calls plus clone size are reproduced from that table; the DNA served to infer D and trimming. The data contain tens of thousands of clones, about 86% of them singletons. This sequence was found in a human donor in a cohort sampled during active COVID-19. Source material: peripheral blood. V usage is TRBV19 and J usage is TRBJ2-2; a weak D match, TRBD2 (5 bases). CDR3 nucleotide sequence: TGTGCCAGTACCGGGATCCCCCGGGAGAACACCGGGGAGCTGTTTTTT. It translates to CASTGIPRENTGELFF.